These T cell receptor beta chains were read from a single sample in a study of T cells in Graves' hyperthyroidism and ophthalmopathy. TCRdb analysed the multiplex PCR reads with MiXCR anew, one entry per CDR3 protein. The repertoire includes about 250,000 distinct CDR3 sequences, around 26% of them detected once, and 35% to 40% sits in the top ten. Sequencing input: blood. The receptors originated from a woman in her 40s with Graves' ophthalmopathy. Both conserved end residues are part of each CDR3. Fields, in order: D gene, J gene, clone size, CDR3 length, V gene, CDR3 protein, CDR3 DNA. D genes are given only for firm matches. Rows give clone size only sometimes, using once, few, many, or a class for an expanded clone.

- | TRBJ2-7 | many | 13 | TRBV5-8 | CASTSWSSAEQYF | TGTGCCAGCACCTCGTGGAGTTCCGCCGAGCAGTACTTC
- | TRBJ1-3 | - | 12 | TRBV28 | CASTPEPNTIYF | TGTGCCAGCACGCCGGAGCCTAACACCATATATTTT
- | TRBJ2-5 | - | 14 | TRBV11-2 | CASSLVPGFETQYF | TGTGCCAGCAGCTTAGTTCCAGGGTTTGAGACCCAGTACTTC
- | TRBJ1-5 | many | 12 | TRBV27 | CASSPGGQPQHF | TGTGCCAGCAGTCCGGGAGGTCAGCCCCAGCATTTT
- | TRBJ1-2 | - | 16 | TRBV3-1 | CASSIAGGRRLYGYTF | TGTGCCAGCAGCATTGCCGGGGGACGGAGACTCTATGGCTACACCTTC
- | TRBJ2-4 | many | 15 | TRBV7-2 | CASSGPIAHGYIQYF | TGTGCCAGCAGCGGCCCGATAGCCCACGGGTACATTCAGTACTTC
- | TRBJ1-2 | many | 13 | TRBV28 | CATFFGLRDGYTF | TGTGCCACCTTCTTTGGCCTCAGGGACGGCTACACCTTC
- | TRBJ2-7 | - | 14 | TRBV6-1 | CASSEARSSYEQYF | TGTGCCAGCAGTGAAGCACGCTCATCCTACGAGCAGTACTTC
- | TRBJ1-2 | once | 11 | TRBV6-1 | CASRHNYGYTF | TGTGCCAGCAGGCACAACTATGGCTACACCTTC
- | TRBJ1-1 | many | 14 | TRBV28 | CASTPHWAGTEAFF | TGTGCCAGCACCCCTCATTGGGCTGGCACTGAAGCTTTCTTT
- | TRBJ2-7 | many | 15 | TRBV4-2 | CASSRPGPSSYEQYF | TGTGCCAGCAGCCGGCCGGGGCCCTCGTCCTACGAGCAGTACTTC
- | TRBJ1-5 | once | 15 | TRBV6-1 | CASSEAGTSNQPQHF | TGTGCCAGCAGTGAAGCGGGAACAAGCAATCAGCCCCAGCATTTT
TRBD1 | TRBJ1-1 | many | 17 | TRBV29-1 | CSVEVLLTGGVGTEAFF | TGCAGCGTTGAAGTCCTCCTTACAGGGGGGGTTGGGACTGAAGCTTTCTTT
TRBD1 | TRBJ2-7 | - | 18 | TRBV6-2/TRBV6-3 | CASSYSAGKTGFQYEQYF | TGTGCCAGCAGTTACTCCGCGGGCAAGACAGGGTTCCAGTACGAGCAGTACTTC
TRBD2 | TRBJ2-7 | many | 16 | TRBV2 | CASSDSASGRNYEQYF | TGTGCCAGCAGTGATTCGGCTAGCGGGAGAAACTACGAGCAGTACTTC
TRBD1 | TRBJ2-7 | - | 12 | TRBV2 | CASTQGAYEQSF | TGTGCCAGCACACAGGGGGCCTACGAGCAGTCCTTC
TRBD1 | TRBJ2-7 | many | 14 | TRBV6-1 | CASSARQGSYEQYF | TGTGCCAGCAGTGCAAGACAGGGATCCTACGAGCAGTACTTC
TRBD1 | TRBJ1-2 | many | 16 | TRBV4-2 | CASSPSDRGYSQGYTF | TGTGCCAGCAGCCCATCCGACAGGGGCTATTCTCAGGGCTACACCTTC
- | TRBJ1-5 | many | 13 | TRBV10-3 | CAISAEKAQPQHF | TGTGCCATCAGCGCAGAAAAGGCTCAGCCCCAGCATTTT
- | TRBJ1-2 | many | 13 | TRBV29-1 | CSVAEGRGYGYTF | TGCAGCGTTGCTGAGGGGCGAGGCTATGGCTACACCTTC
- | TRBJ1-1 | many | 15 | TRBV4-1 | CASSQVRSMNTEAFF | TGCGCCAGCAGCCAAGTTCGGAGCATGAACACTGAAGCTTTCTTT
TRBD2 | TRBJ2-5 | many | 16 | TRBV5-1 | CASSLGVGLVQETQYF | TGCGCCAGCAGCCTCGGGGTAGGACTAGTACAAGAGACCCAGTACTTC
TRBD1 | TRBJ1-2 | many | 14 | TRBV15 | CATSRGGTGSGYTF | TGTGCCACCAGCAGAGGGGGGACAGGGAGTGGCTACACCTTC
TRBD2 | TRBJ2-5 | - | 17 | TRBV28 | CASSRGLAGGTLETQYF | TGTGCCAGCAGCAGAGGACTAGCGGGAGGGACTTTAGAGACCCAGTACTTC
TRBD2 | TRBJ2-4 | many | 13 | TRBV20-1 | CSAKLAEKNIQYF | TGCAGTGCTAAACTAGCGGAAAAAAACATTCAGTACTTC
- | TRBJ1-2 | - | 14 | TRBV6-1 | CASSEPGTSYGYTF | TGTGCCAGCAGTGAGCCCGGGACAAGCTATGGCTACACCTTC
- | TRBJ1-1 | many | 17 | TRBV4-1 | CASSQEPQAGYRTEAFF | TGCGCCAGCAGCCAAGAGCCTCAGGCAGGGTACCGGACTGAAGCTTTCTTT
TRBD2 | TRBJ2-7 | many | 16 | TRBV10-2 | CASSETPGTSGYEQYF | TGCGCCAGCAGTGAGACCCCCGGGACTAGTGGGTACGAGCAGTACTTC
TRBD1 | TRBJ1-5 | many | 14 | TRBV12-3/TRBV12-4 | CASIRTGNNQPQHF | TGTGCCAGCATCCGGACAGGGAATAATCAGCCCCAGCATTTT
- | TRBJ2-5 | many | 15 | TRBV7-8 | CASSPVPDGGETQYF | TGTGCCAGCAGCCCAGTCCCCGACGGTGGAGAGACCCAGTACTTC
- | TRBJ2-2 | many | 14 | TRBV27 | CASSWGSNTGELFF | TGTGCCAGCAGTTGGGGGAGTAACACCGGGGAGCTGTTTTTT
- | TRBJ1-1 | - | 15 | TRBV28 | CASSSRTALNTEAFF | TGTGCCAGCAGTTCCAGGACAGCCCTAAACACTGAAGCTTTCTTT
- | TRBJ2-7 | many | 13 | TRBV27 | CASSYPGSYEQYF | TGTGCCAGCAGTTACCCGGGTTCCTACGAGCAGTACTTC
- | TRBJ1-6 | many | 17 | TRBV20-1 | CSARDKFGGSYNSPLHF | TGCAGTGCTAGAGATAAATTTGGGGGCTCCTATAATTCACCCCTCCACTTT
- | TRBJ2-5 | many | 14 | TRBV11-2 | CASSLAGRTGTQYF | TGTGCCAGCAGCTTAGCCGGGAGAACGGGGACCCAGTACTTC
- | TRBJ1-1 | many | 15 | TRBV13 | CASRTPGTQNTEAFF | TGTGCCAGCAGAACCCCCGGGACCCAGAACACTGAAGCTTTCTTT
TRBD2 | TRBJ2-5 | - | 14 | TRBV10-3 | CAISTREGEKTQYF | TGTGCCATCAGTACTCGGGAGGGGGAGAAGACCCAGTACTTC
- | TRBJ2-7 | many | 13 | TRBV6-5 | CASSYGVGYEQYF | TGTGCCAGCAGTTACGGGGTTGGGTACGAGCAGTACTTC
- | TRBJ1-5 | many | 14 | TRBV6-2/TRBV6-3 | CASSLPGPSQPQHF | TGTGCCAGCAGTTTACCGGGCCCGAGCCAGCCCCAGCATTTT
- | TRBJ2-4 | - | 15 | TRBV6-2/TRBV6-3 | CASVGTGRDKSTQYF | TGTGCCAGCGTGGGAACAGGGCGGGACAAAAGCACTCAGTACTTC
TRBD1 | TRBJ1-1 | - | 14 | TRBV13 | CASSPLTGRTEAFF | TGTGCCAGCAGCCCATTGACAGGGCGTACTGAAGCTTTCTTT
TRBD1 | TRBJ1-2 | many | 18 | TRBV28 | CASSSSDRAPLTNYGYTF | TGTGCCAGCAGTTCATCGGACAGGGCCCCCCTAACTAACTATGGCTACACCTTC
- | TRBJ1-1 | many | 14 | TRBV2 | CASSEGRMGTEAFF | TGTGCCAGCAGTGAGGGAAGGATGGGTACTGAAGCTTTCTTT
TRBD2 | TRBJ2-2 | many | 16 | TRBV2 | CASSGTSGGGTGELFF | TGTGCCAGCAGTGGGACTAGCGGGGGCGGCACCGGGGAGCTGTTTTTT
- | TRBJ1-5 | many | 13 | TRBV6-2/TRBV6-3 | CASSYSEYQPQHF | TGTGCCAGCAGTTACTCTGAATATCAGCCCCAGCATTTT
- | TRBJ2-2 | many | 15 | TRBV5-1 | CAGAPADLNTGELFF | TGCGCCGGCGCCCCGGCCGACTTGAACACCGGGGAGCTGTTTTTT
- | TRBJ2-2 | - | 15 | TRBV3-1 | CASSSKALGTGELFF | TGTGCCAGCAGCAGTAAGGCCCTGGGGACCGGGGAGCTGTTTTTT
TRBD1 | TRBJ2-2 | - | 16 | TRBV7-8 | CASSRGDRGKTGELFF | TGTGCCAGCAGCCGTGGGGACAGGGGTAAAACCGGGGAGCTGTTTTTT
- | TRBJ2-7 | few | 16 | TRBV12-3/TRBV12-4 | CASSLSGLGGNYEQYF | TGTGCCAGCAGTTTATCAGGACTAGGGGGGAACTACGAGCAGTACTTC
- | TRBJ1-1 | many | 14 | TRBV10-3 | CAISDLGLNTEAFF | TGTGCCATCAGTGACCTTGGCCTGAACACTGAAGCTTTCTTT
TRBD1 | TRBJ1-1 | many | 13 | TRBV29-1 | CSVTGGLNTEAFF | TGCAGCGTGACAGGGGGTCTGAACACTGAAGCTTTCTTT
- | TRBJ1-2 | many | 12 | TRBV3-1 | CASSQGESGYTF | TGTGCCAGCAGCCAAGGGGAGTCTGGCTACACCTTC
- | TRBJ1-2 | many | 14 | TRBV4-1 | CASSQDGPAAGYTF | TGCGCCAGCAGCCAAGATGGGCCAGCCGCCGGCTACACCTTC
- | TRBJ1-2 | many | 15 | TRBV15 | CATSRVRGPSYGYTF | TGTGCCACCAGCAGAGTGCGGGGACCCAGTTATGGCTACACCTTC
TRBD2 | TRBJ2-5 | - | 20 | TRBV7-2 | CASSLGLASGRGLWQETQYF | TGTGCCAGCAGCTTAGGGCTGGCTAGCGGGAGGGGCCTGTGGCAAGAGACCCAGTACTTC
TRBD1 | TRBJ2-4 | many | 13 | TRBV9 | CASSRQGSDIQYF | TGTGCCAGCAGCCGACAGGGTAGTGACATTCAGTACTTC
TRBD1 | TRBJ1-2 | - | 14 | TRBV6-1 | CASSEVTGDYGYTF | TGTGCCAGCAGTGAAGTGACAGGGGACTATGGCTACACCTTC
- | TRBJ2-7 | - | 12 | TRBV24-1 | CASSLERGWQYF | TGTGCCAGCAGTTTGGAGAGGGGCTGGCAGTACTTC
- | TRBJ2-5 | many | 12 | TRBV2 | CASKGIQETQYF | TGTGCCAGCAAGGGAATCCAAGAGACCCAGTACTTC